These 17 T cell receptor beta chains share one sample of origin, sequenced in a study of follicular helper T cells after annual influenza vaccination. Time point in this sample: 2014-2015 season, 7 days after vaccination. Some clones are missing from TCRdb's copy, which holds only in-frame ones; the method was immunoSEQ multiplex PCR. The sample shows about 9,800 clones, roughly four fifths of them seen only once. Specimen: CXCR5- memory CD4+ T cells sorted from blood, collected 7 days after influenza vaccination. These TCRs come from an adult who received the influenza vaccine.

V and J are TRBV7-9 and TRBJ2-3, with 7 bases aligning to TRBD1. Germline V gives CDR1 SEHNR, CDR2 FQNEAQ (reference sequence). Trimming at V came to 3 bases and at J to 2 bases, leaving 2 bases not matched to a gene. The CDR3 runs 14 residues. The CDR3 reads CASSFGTDTDTQYF. The DNA of the CDR3 is TGTGCCAGCAGCTTCGGGACAGACACAGATACGCAGTATTTT.

The chain uses TRBV5-1 and TRBJ2-7; TRBD1 is a possible D gene (6 bases). Trimming shortened V by 4 bases and J by 6 bases, and 14 bases separated the two germline ends. CDR3 length: 13 residues. Germline lookup yields CDR1 SGHRS and CDR2 YFSETQ. CDR3 residues: CASSPRTVSEQYF. The CDR3 DNA reads as TGCGCCAGCAGCCCCCGGACAGTTTCCGAGCAGTACTTC.

This CDR3 reads CASSPGPNTEAFF. The CDR3 nucleotides are TGTGCCAGCTCACCAGGGCCGAACACTGAAGCTTTCTTT. The chain couples TRBV18 to TRBJ1-1, with D unresolved. The germline CDR1 and CDR2 sequences are KGHSH and LQKENI. The length of the CDR3 is 13 residues. Trimming left V 2 bases short and J 1 base short, with 5 bases between. Full variable domain (rest looked up from reference TRBV18 and TRBJ1-1): NAGVMQNPRHLVRRRGQEARLRCSPMKGHSHVYWYRQLPEEGLKFMVYLQKENIIDESGMPKERFSAEFPKEGPSILRIQQVVRGDSAAYFCASSPGPNTEAFFGQGTRLTVV.

The V call is TRBV18, the J call TRBJ1-3, with TRBD1 as a possible D gene (5 bases). Germline V gene sequence: CDR1 KGHSH, CDR2 LQKENI. V was pared by 2 bases and J by 1 base, with 12 bases between. This CDR3 is 16 amino acids long. The CDR3 DNA is TGTGCCAGCTCACCAGACAGATGGGTTTCTGGAAACACCATATATTTT. Translation gives CASSPDRWVSGNTIYF.

The J gene is TRBJ2-1, the V gene TRBV2; D uncertain. With 4 bases removed from V and 4 bases from J, the gap between germline ends came to 11 bases. This CDR3 contains 14 residues. CDR1 SNHLY and CDR2 FYNNEI come from the germline V gene. The CDR3 sequence: CASSGAIGYNEQFF. The DNA of the CDR3 is TGTGCCAGCAGTGGGGCTATAGGGTACAATGAGCAGTTCTTC.

The chain is built from TRBV27 and TRBJ1-1; D gene uncertain. Germline lookup yields CDR1 MNHEY and CDR2 SMNVEV (reference sequence). Deletions cut 3 bases from V and 3 bases from J, with 14 bases between. This CDR3 is 15 amino acids long. The CDR3 region has the DNA TGTGCCAGCAGTTTCGAGGGTTTGGAAGACACTGAAGCTTTCTTT. The encoded protein is CASSFEGLEDTEAFF.

The chain carries TRBV5-1 and TRBJ1-1; a possible D gene is TRBD1 (5 bases). This CDR3 has 17 amino acids. Germline lookup yields CDR1 SGHRS and CDR2 YFSETQ. Trimming removed 0 bases from V and 4 bases from J, with 19 bases in between. CDR3 nucleotides: TGCGCCAGCAGCTTGGTTTCAGTAGTGGGGGGGTCCACTGAAGCTTTCTTT. This codes for CASSLVSVVGGSTEAFF.

The J gene is TRBJ2-1, the V gene TRBV19, with a possible D match to TRBD2 (5 bases). This CDR3 has 17 residues. V lost 4 bases and J 5 bases, leaving 21 bases between the germline ends. Germline V gene data show CDR1 as LNHDA and CDR2 as SQIVND (reference sequence). In DNA form, the CDR3 reads TGTGCCAGTAGTAGGGCGGGTAAACCAACTGTCCACAATGAGCAGTTCTTC. Protein sequence: CASSRAGKPTVHNEQFF.

This rearrangement joins TRBV2 to TRBJ2-2; 9 positions match TRBD1. The CDR3 has 15 amino acids. Germline CDR1 is SNHLY and CDR2 is FYNNEI. V gave up 6 bases and J gave up 2 bases; unmatched junction bases: 4. This CDR3 is CASRRTGANTGELFF. The CDR3 region has the DNA TGTGCCAGCAGGCGGACAGGGGCTAACACCGGGGAGCTGTTTTTT.

The V gene is TRBV11-3, the J gene TRBJ2-3; 8 bases line up with TRBD1. The germline V gene has CDR1 SGHNT and CDR2 YENEEA. This CDR3 region has 17 residues. Trimming took 6 bases from V and 4 from J; bases not matched to a gene: 15. CDR3 DNA: TGTGCCAGCAGGTTACGGAGGAGAGACAGGGGAGCAGATACGCAGTATTTT. Translated, it gives CASRLRRRDRGADTQYF.

V and J are TRBV6-5 and TRBJ1-3; possibly TRBD1 for D (5 bases). V shed 2 bases and J shed 2 bases, with 10 bases lying between them. The CDR3 contains 15 residues. The germline gives CDR1 MNHEY, CDR2 SVGAGI. The CDR3 here is CASSYRTLTGNTIYF. For the CDR3, the DNA is TGTGCCAGCAGTTACAGGACACTTACTGGAAACACCATATATTTT.

V usage is TRBV6-6 and J usage is TRBJ1-1, with 7 bases fitting TRBD1. CDR3 length equals 12 residues. V was pared by 2 bases and J by 8 bases, with 2 bases of the junction left unmatched. Germline V CDR1 and CDR2: MNHNY, SVGAGI (reference sequence). The CDR3 region is CASSYKDREAFF. The CDR3 DNA reads as TGTGCCAGCAGTTACAAGGACAGGGAAGCTTTCTTT.

The V gene is TRBV5-1, the J gene TRBJ2-2; D is possibly TRBD1 (6 bases). Trimming took 1 base from V and 8 from J, leaving 18 bases between them. CDR1 is SGHRS, CDR2 YFSETQ, per germline. The CDR3 contains 16 residues. The CDR3 loop reads CASSLMVWQGNGELFF. CDR3 bases: TGCGCCAGCAGCTTGATGGTTTGGCAGGGGAATGGGGAGCTGTTTTTT.

The genes are TRBV5-1 and TRBJ1-2; weak D call: TRBD1 (6 bases). The CDR3 totals 17 residues. Germline V gene lookup returns CDR1 SGHRS and CDR2 YFSETQ. V lost 4 bases to trimming and J lost 2 bases, with 21 bases between them. CDR3 region: CASSEGGFTGRNYGYTF. As DNA, the CDR3 is TGCGCCAGCAGCGAGGGGGGCTTCACAGGGAGGAACTATGGCTACACCTTC.

The V gene is TRBV29-1, the J gene TRBJ2-1, with unresolved D. The V end lost 7 bases, the J end lost 2 bases, and 6 bases lay between the germline ends. Looked up from germline, CDR1 is SQVTM and CDR2 is ANQGSEA. The CDR3 totals 11 residues. DNA for the CDR3: TGCAGCGCCGATCCCTACAATGAGCAGTTCTTC. Translation: CSADPYNEQFF.

J is TRBJ1-1 and V is TRBV28, with D possibly TRBD1 on 6 matching bases. Germline CDR1 MDHEN, CDR2 SYDVKM. The CDR3 length is 15 residues. V lost 6 bases to trimming and J lost 3 bases, with 17 bases between them. CDR3 sequence (DNA): TGTGCCAGCAGCCGGAGAACAGGGAAGCACACTGAAGCTTTCTTT. Its translation is CASSRRTGKHTEAFF.

V and J are TRBV18 and TRBJ1-2; D is unclear. Germline V lookup: CDR1 KGHSH, CDR2 LQKENI. The V and J ends lost 3 bases and 0 bases respectively, with 11 bases between them. This CDR3 has 15 residues. The CDR3 DNA is TGTGCCAGCTCACCCGGGAACTCAGCTAACTATGGCTACACCTTC. Amino acids: CASSPGNSANYGYTF. Full variable domain (outside the CDR3, taken from reference TRBV18 and TRBJ1-2): NAGVMQNPRHLVRRRGQEARLRCSPMKGHSHVYWYRQLPEEGLKFMVYLQKENIIDESGMPKERFSAEFPKEGPSILRIQQVVRGDSAAYFCASSPGNSANYGYTFGSGTRLTVV.